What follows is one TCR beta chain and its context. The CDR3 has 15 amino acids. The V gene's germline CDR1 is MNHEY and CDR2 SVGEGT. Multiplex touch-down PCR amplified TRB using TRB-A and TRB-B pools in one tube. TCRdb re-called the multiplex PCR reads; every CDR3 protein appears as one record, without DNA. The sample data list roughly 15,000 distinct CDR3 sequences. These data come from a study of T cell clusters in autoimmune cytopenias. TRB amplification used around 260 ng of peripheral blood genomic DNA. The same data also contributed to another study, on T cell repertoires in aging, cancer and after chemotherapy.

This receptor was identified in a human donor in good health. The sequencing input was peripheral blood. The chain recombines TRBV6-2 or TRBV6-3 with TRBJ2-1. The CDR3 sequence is CASSYAGERDNEQFF.